This T cell receptor (beta chain) comes out of a study of T cell changes during pregnancy in multiple sclerosis. Profiled with immunoSEQ multiplex PCR; TCRdb holds only in-frame clones, not every one. The sample lists 50,000 or so clones, almost 95% occurring once. The CDR3 consists of 14 residues. Trimming left V 2 bases short and J 7 bases short, with 14 bases between. Per germline, CDR1 LGHNA and CDR2 YSLEER. The material sequenced was CD4+ T cells from peripheral blood mononuclear cells, taken in the third trimester of pregnancy. This chain joins TRBV4-3 and TRBJ1-2, with unresolved D. The TCR sequence derives from a female donor with multiple sclerosis, enrolled in a pregnancy study. In nucleotides, the CDR3 is TGCGCCAGCAGCCAATTCGCAGGTTTGTCTGGCTACACCTTC. Amino acid sequence: CASSQFAGLSGYTF.